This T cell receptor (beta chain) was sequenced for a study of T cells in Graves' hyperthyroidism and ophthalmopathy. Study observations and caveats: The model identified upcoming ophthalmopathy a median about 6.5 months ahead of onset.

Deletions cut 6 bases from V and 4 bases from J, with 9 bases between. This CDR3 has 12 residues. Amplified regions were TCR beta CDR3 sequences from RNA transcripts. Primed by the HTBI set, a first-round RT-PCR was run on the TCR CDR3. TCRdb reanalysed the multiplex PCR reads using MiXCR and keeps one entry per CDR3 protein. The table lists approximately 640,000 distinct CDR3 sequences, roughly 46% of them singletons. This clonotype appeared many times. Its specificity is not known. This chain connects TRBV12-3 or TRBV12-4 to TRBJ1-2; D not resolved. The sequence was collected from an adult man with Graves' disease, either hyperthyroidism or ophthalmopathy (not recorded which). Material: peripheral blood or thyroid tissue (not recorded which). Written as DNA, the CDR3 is TGTGCCAGCAGGGGCGGTGGCTATGGCTACACCTTC. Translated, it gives CASRGGGYGYTF.